A selection of T cell receptor beta chains follows, all from one sample in a study of T cells in Graves' hyperthyroidism and ophthalmopathy. One entry per CDR3 protein results from TCRdb running MiXCR on the multiplex PCR reads. The sample yields approximately 740,000 distinct CDR3 sequences, less than 15% seen once. Sequences were obtained from blood. All receptors derive from a woman in her late teens or twenties with Graves' hyperthyroidism. The CDR3 runs from the conserved cysteine through the conserved F or W. A D gene is named only where the DNA matches it firmly. Size values are once, few and many counts, or a class for expanded clones, and some rows have none.

clone_size	v_call	j_call	d_call	cdr3_length	cdr3_nt	cdr3_aa
many	TRBV6-5	TRBJ2-1	TRBD2	17	TGTGCCAGCAGTTACTCGAGGGACGGCTACGGGAGGGCAGAGCAGTTCTTC	CASSYSRDGYGRAEQFF
many	TRBV18	TRBJ1-5	-	13	TGTGCCAGCTCTCCCCTAAGGGATCAGCCCCAGCATTTT	CASSPLRDQPQHF
-	TRBV9	TRBJ2-1	-	13	TGTGCCAGCAGCGTTGTGGGTCGAAATGAGCAGTTCTTC	CASSVVGRNEQFF
few	TRBV20-1	TRBJ2-3	-	12	TGCAGTGCCCCCTGGATCACAGATACGCAGTATTTT	CSAPWITDTQYF
many	TRBV28	TRBJ2-5	-	15	TGTGCCAGCAGTTCCCCAGATTCGAAGGGGGAGACCCAGTACTTC	CASSSPDSKGETQYF
many	TRBV18	TRBJ2-1	TRBD1	14	TGTGCCAGCTCACTAACAGGGGGCTTAGATGAGCAGTTCTTC	CASSLTGGLDEQFF
many	TRBV20-1	TRBJ1-1	-	14	TGCAGTGCCCAGGGGCCTACGGGGAACACTGAAGCTTTCTTT	CSAQGPTGNTEAFF
many	TRBV5-1	TRBJ2-2	-	17	TGCGCCAGCAGCTTGGAGTCTCAGGGGACGAACACCGGGGAGCTGTTTTTT	CASSLESQGTNTGELFF
few	TRBV24-1	TRBJ2-1	TRBD2	15	TGTGCCACCAGTGATTCGCGGGAGCCGTACAATGAGCAGTTCTTC	CATSDSREPYNEQFF
few	TRBV6-5	TRBJ2-3	TRBD2	19	TGTGCCAGCAGTTACTCGGCGACTAGCGGAACACTGAGCACAGATACGCAGTATTTT	CASSYSATSGTLSTDTQYF
many	TRBV6-1	TRBJ1-1	TRBD1	15	TGTGCCAGCAGCCATAGACAGGGGGCGGTCACTGAAGCTTTCTTT	CASSHRQGAVTEAFF
many	TRBV13	TRBJ1-1	-	11	TGTGCCAGCAGCTTAAGGGGTCGGGCTTTCTTT	CASSLRGRAFF
-	TRBV29-1	TRBJ1-5	-	10	TGCAGCGTTGAAACAGGGCCCCAGCATTTT	CSVETGPQHF
few	TRBV15	TRBJ2-7	-	15	TGTGCCACCAGCAGACTGCTAAGTTTGGCCTACGAGCAGTACTTC	CATSRLLSLAYEQYF
few	TRBV12-3/TRBV12-4	TRBJ2-7	-	13	TGTGCCAGCACGACGGGCGGAGCCTACGAGCAGTACTTC	CASTTGGAYEQYF
-	TRBV27	TRBJ2-1	-	15	TGTGCCAGCAGGCCGGGACCCCAGGGGAACAATGAGCAGTTCTTC	CASRPGPQGNNEQFF